This TCR beta chain appears in the sequencing data of a study of CD8+ T cells in alopecia areata. Treatment specified: oral pan-JAK inhibitor, 5-10 mg twice daily. The CDR3 has 14 residues. CDR1 and CDR2 (germline): SQVTM, ANQGSEA. V lost 7 bases and J 0 bases, leaving 10 bases between the germline ends. Isolated RNA was reverse transcribed into cDNA used as the sequencing template. Clones were sequenced by immunoSEQ multiplex PCR, and TCRdb holds only the in-frame ones, with some missing. The table shows a few hundred thousand clones, with 50% to 75% occurring only once. This chain links TRBV29-1 with TRBJ2-6, with a possible D match to TRBD1 (5 bases). The specimen was CD4+ T cells sorted from blood, collected at week 52, from a patient treated with tofacitinib. The origin of this receptor is a human donor with alopecia areata. CDR3 coding DNA: TGCAGCGCTTCAGGGTCCTCTGGGGCCAACGTCCTGACTTTC. Protein product: CSASGSSGANVLTF.